This T cell receptor beta chain came from a study of cytomegalovirus exposure and HLA in healthy donors. Regarding the study as a whole: Certain indistinguishable V segments, among them TRBV6-2 and TRBV6-3, were excluded.

The PCR used 60 Vbeta and 13 Jbeta primers. TCRdb's copy holds only in-frame clones and misses some; the assay was immunoSEQ multiplex PCR. Of around 120,000 clones in the sample, 75% were seen once. This clone has a handful of counts. Antigen specificity is unknown. This CDR3 contains 12 residues. V shed 7 bases and J 5 bases; nucleotides not matched to a gene: 7. Germline V gives CDR1 SQVTM, CDR2 ANQGSEA. The sample was PBMCs. The chain carries TRBV29-1 and TRBJ2-5, with 7 positions matching TRBD2. This receptor was obtained from a young woman in good health and CMV-seronegative. Here the CDR3 reads CSAVGLRETQYF. In nucleotides, the CDR3 is TGCAGCGCCGTGGGACTACGGGAGACCCAGTACTTC.